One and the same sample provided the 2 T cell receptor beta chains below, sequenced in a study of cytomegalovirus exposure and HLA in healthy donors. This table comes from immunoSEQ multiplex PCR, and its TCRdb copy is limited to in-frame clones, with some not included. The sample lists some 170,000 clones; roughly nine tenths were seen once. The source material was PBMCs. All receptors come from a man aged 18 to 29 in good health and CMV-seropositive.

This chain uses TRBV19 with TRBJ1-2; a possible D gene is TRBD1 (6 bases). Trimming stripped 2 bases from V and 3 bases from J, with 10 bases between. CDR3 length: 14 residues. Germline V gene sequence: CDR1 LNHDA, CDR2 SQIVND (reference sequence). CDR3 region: CASSIYRVHYGYTF. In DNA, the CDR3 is TGTGCCAGTAGTATATACAGGGTTCACTATGGCTACACCTTC.

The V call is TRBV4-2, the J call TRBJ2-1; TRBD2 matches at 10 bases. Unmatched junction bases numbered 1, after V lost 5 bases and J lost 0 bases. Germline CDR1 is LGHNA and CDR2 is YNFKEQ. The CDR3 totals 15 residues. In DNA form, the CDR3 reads TGTGCCAGCAGCGTAGCGGGGGGCTCCTACAATGAGCAGTTCTTC. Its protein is CASSVAGGSYNEQFF.